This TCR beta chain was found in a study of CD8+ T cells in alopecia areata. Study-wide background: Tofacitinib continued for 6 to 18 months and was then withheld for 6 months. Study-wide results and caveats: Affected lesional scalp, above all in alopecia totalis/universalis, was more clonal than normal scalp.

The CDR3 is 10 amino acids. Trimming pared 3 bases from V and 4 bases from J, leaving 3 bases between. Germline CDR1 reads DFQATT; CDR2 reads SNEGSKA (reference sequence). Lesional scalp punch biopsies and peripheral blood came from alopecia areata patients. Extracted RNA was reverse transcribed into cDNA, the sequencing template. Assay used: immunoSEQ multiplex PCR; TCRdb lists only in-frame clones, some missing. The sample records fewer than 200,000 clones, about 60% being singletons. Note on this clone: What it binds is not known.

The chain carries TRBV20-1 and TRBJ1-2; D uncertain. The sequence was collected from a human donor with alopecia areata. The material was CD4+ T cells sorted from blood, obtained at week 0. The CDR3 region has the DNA TGCAGTGCTAGGGGCTATGGCTACACCTTC. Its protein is CSARGYGYTF.